The clone carrying this T cell receptor (beta chain) appeared a few times. Antigen: not known. The read is 3 residues too short to cover the CDR3 end, so that end is filled in from the germline J gene. CDR1 is SGHAT and CDR2 is FQDESV in the germline V gene (reference sequence). The CDR3 has 15 residues. Trimming left V 1 base short and J 1 base short, with 10 bases between. Produced via immunoSEQ multiplex PCR; TCRdb's table is partial and in-frame only. There are 15,000 to 25,000 clones in the sample, none observed a single time. This sample stems from a study of T cell clonality in common variable immunodeficiency. Findings and caveats of the study: CVID patient heterogeneity limited repertoire-clinical complication correlations. Common variable immunodeficiency TCR beta sequences reportedly had fewer deletions and N-nucleotide insertions.

The receptor was isolated from a human donor with common variable immunodeficiency. This chain links TRBV11-1 with TRBJ2-5; no clear D. The source material was peripheral blood mononuclear cells. The DNA read from the CDR3 is TGTGCCAGCAGCTTAGGGGCACAGTCCCAAGAGACC. Its protein product is CASSLGAQSQET. The full CDR3 protein reads CASSLGAQSQETQYF. The full variable domain, in which reference TRBV11-1 and TRBJ2-5 provide the parts outside the CDR3, is EAEVAQSPRYKITEKSQAVAFWCDPISGHATLYWYRQILGQGPELLVQFQDESVVDDSQLPKDRFSAERLKGVDSTLKIQPAELGDSAMYLCASSLGAQSQETQYFGPGTRLLVL.